The 25 T cell receptor beta chains reported below all come from one sample, sequenced in a study of blood T cell repertoires in COVID-19. Sequenced by immunoSEQ multiplex PCR; TCRdb stores in-frame clones only, minus some. This sample has approximately 150,000 clones; roughly 84% occur once, and the top ten carry 10% to 13%. Sequences were obtained from peripheral blood. The receptors were sampled from a man aged 55-75 years with active or convalescent COVID-19.

The chain has TRBV5-8 and TRBJ1-6; 8 bases agree with TRBD1. CDR1 SGHTS and CDR2 YDEGEE come from the germline V gene. The CDR3 consists of 15 residues. V was clipped by 1 base and J by 6 bases; unmatched bases: 3. The CDR3: CASSLMTGVNSPLHF. The CDR3 DNA follows: TGTGCCAGCAGCTTGATGACAGGGGTTAATTCACCCCTCCACTTT.

The J gene is TRBJ1-5, the V gene TRBV19, with 7 nucleotides matching TRBD1. The V segment lost 8 bases and the J segment 3 bases; nucleotides outside the gene matches: 7. Germline loops: CDR1 LNHDA, CDR2 SQIVND (reference sequence). CDR3 size: 14 residues. This CDR3 reads CASRTGTDNQPQHF. CDR3 coding DNA: TGTGCCAGTCGGACCGGGACAGACAATCAGCCCCAGCATTTT.

The J gene is TRBJ1-2, the V gene TRBV27; a weak D match, TRBD1 (6 bases). This CDR3 contains 15 residues. Trimming took off 4 bases at V and 0 bases at J, with 12 bases between the two ends. In germline, CDR1 is MNHEY, CDR2 SMNVEV (reference sequence). The CDR3 spells CASSSAGAANYGYTF. As DNA, the CDR3 is TGTGCCAGCAGTTCGGCGGGGGCGGCTAACTATGGCTACACCTTC.

This chain joins TRBV7-8 and TRBJ2-2, with 7 bases that match TRBD2. Germline CDR1 and CDR2: SGHVS and FQNEAQ. The V and J ends lost 4 bases and 9 bases, in that order; junction bases with no gene match: 2. This CDR3 region has 12 residues. The CDR3 DNA reads as TGTGCCAGCAGCTCCGGGACTAGGGAGCTGTTTTTT. Translated, it gives CASSSGTRELFF.

The chain combines TRBV19 with TRBJ2-4; 9 bases match TRBD1. V dropped 4 bases and J dropped 1; count of bases not matched to a gene: 5. This CDR3 region has 16 residues. CDR1 LNHDA and CDR2 SQIVND come from the germline V gene (reference sequence). The CDR3 sequence: CASSTGDRVAKNIQYF. The CDR3 DNA sequence: TGTGCCAGTAGTACCGGGGACAGGGTGGCCAAAAACATTCAGTACTTC. Looking up the rest from reference TRBV19 and TRBJ2-4 gives the full variable domain: DGGITQSPKYLFRKEGQNVTLSCEQNLNHDAMYWYRQDPGQGLRLIYYSQIVNDFQKGDIAEGYSVSREKKESFPLTVTSAQKNPTAFYLCASSTGDRVAKNIQYFGAGTRLSVL.

V usage is TRBV24-1 and J usage is TRBJ2-7; 7 bases line up with TRBD2. After removal of 7 bases from V and 2 bases from J, the junction contained 13 bases not matched to a gene. This CDR3 is 16 amino acids long. In germline, CDR1 is KGHDR, CDR2 SFDVKD. CDR3: CATRINLREFTYEQYV. The CDR3 DNA follows: TGTGCCACCAGGATAAACTTGCGGGAGTTTACCTACGAGCAGTACGTC.

The rearrangement joins TRBV6-1 to TRBJ2-3; 7 bases fit TRBD2. The ends lost 3 bases at V and 2 bases at J; junction bases unmatched: 2. The CDR3 spans 14 residues. The V gene's germline CDR1 is MNHNS and CDR2 SASEGT. CDR3 DNA sequence: TGTGCCAGCAGTGAGGGAGGGACCACAGATACGCAGTATTTT. It codes for CASSEGGTTDTQYF.

The gene calls are TRBV4-1 and TRBJ2-2; 7 nucleotides line up with TRBD2. Per germline, CDR1 MGHRA and CDR2 YSYEKL. The V segment lost 1 base and the J segment 5 bases; nucleotides outside the gene matches: 10. The CDR3 consists of 17 residues. CDR3 amino acids: CASSQAYGAGGTGELFF. CDR3 sequence (DNA): TGCGCCAGCAGCCAAGCCTACGGAGCCGGGGGGACCGGGGAGCTGTTTTTT.

This rearrangement joins TRBV4-3 to TRBJ2-2, with D hard to call. The length of the CDR3 is 16 residues. Trimming took 1 base from V and 1 from J, leaving 10 bases between them. Germline V CDR1 and CDR2: LGHNA, YSLEER. The CDR3, as DNA: TGCGCCAGCAGCCAAGTCTTTACAGAGAACACCGGGGAGCTGTTTTTT. This codes for CASSQVFTENTGELFF.

J is TRBJ2-5 and V is TRBV18; TRBD2 agrees at 12 bases. Germline trimming cut 4 bases from V and 1 base from J; bases unmatched to any gene: 7. CDR3 length: 17 residues. The germline gives CDR1 KGHSH, CDR2 LQKENI. The CDR3 loop is CASSRASGRAGQETQYF. In DNA, the CDR3 is TGTGCCAGCTCACGGGCTAGCGGGAGGGCCGGCCAAGAGACCCAGTACTTC.

The chain has TRBV10-3 and TRBJ2-1; TRBD2 aligns across 13 bases. The germline CDR1 and CDR2 sequences are ENHRY and SYGVKD. The CDR3 is made up of 18 amino acids. V shed 3 bases and J 5 bases; nucleotides not matched to a gene: 10. As DNA, the CDR3 is TGTGCCATCAGTGATCGCTGGATACTAGCGGGGGGGCACAATGAGCAGTTCTTC. This gives the protein CAISDRWILAGGHNEQFF.

V gene TRBV5-1 combines with J gene TRBJ2-1, with 14 bases fitting TRBD2. The CDR3 runs 19 residues. Germline V lookup: CDR1 SGHRS, CDR2 YFSETQ. Trimming cost V 7 bases and J 1 base; bases outside gene matches: 13. CDR3 sequence (DNA): TGCGCCAGCGCCGCGGTCGGGACTAGCGGGAGTATTTCCTACAATGAGCAGTTCTTC. Translating it yields CASAAVGTSGSISYNEQFF.

Concerning this clone itself: Other DNA sequences in this specimen translate into the identical CDR3. The rearrangement joins TRBV19 to TRBJ1-3, with 10 bases fitting TRBD1. Germline-derived CDR1 and CDR2 are LNHDA and SQIVND (reference sequence). CDR3 length: 16 amino acids. With 3 bases clipped from V and 1 base from J, the junction kept 3 bases outside the gene matches. The CDR3 protein is CASSIRDRGSGNTIYF. The CDR3 DNA reads TGTGCCAGTAGTATTCGGGACAGGGGATCTGGAAACACCATATATTTT.

The chain couples TRBV18 to TRBJ2-7, with 9 bases lining up with TRBD1. V lost 3 bases, J lost 0 bases, and 3 bases stayed unmatched. Germline assignment: CDR1 KGHSH and CDR2 LQKENI. The CDR3 consists of 15 residues. The CDR3 sequence: CASSPGTGSSYEQYF. DNA for the CDR3: TGTGCCAGCTCACCCGGGACAGGGAGCTCCTACGAGCAGTACTTC.

This chain links TRBV28 with TRBJ2-5; 7 bases agree with TRBD1. Losses at the gene ends were 5 bases for V and 5 bases for J; bases not matched to a gene: 5. The germline V gene has CDR1 MDHEN and CDR2 SYDVKM. The CDR3 is made up of 13 amino acids. Here the CDR3 DNA reads TGTGCCAGCAGTACAGGGGTGAGGGAGACCCAGTACTTC. This encodes CASSTGVRETQYF. The full variable domain, with the rest looked up from reference TRBV28 and TRBJ2-5, is DVKVTQSSRYLVKRTGEKVFLECVQDMDHENMFWYRQDPGLGLRLIYFSYDVKMKEKGDIPEGYSVSREKKERFSLILESASTNQTSMYLCASSTGVRETQYFGPGTRLLVL.

The gene calls are TRBV18 and TRBJ2-1, with D possibly TRBD1 on 6 matching bases. Trimming removed 1 base from V and 3 bases from J, with 22 bases in between. Germline V gene sequence: CDR1 KGHSH, CDR2 LQKENI. The CDR3 sequence is 19 residues long. The DNA of the CDR3 is TGTGCCAGCTCACCACAAAAATTGAGACAGGCAACCATCTACAATGAGCAGTTCTTC. Protein: CASSPQKLRQATIYNEQFF.

The V and J genes are TRBV24-1 and TRBJ2-5; D is perhaps TRBD1 (6 bases). Germline CDR1 and CDR2: KGHDR and SFDVKD. The CDR3 spans 18 residues. Trimming took off 0 bases at V and 4 bases at J, with 20 bases between the two ends. Written as DNA, the CDR3 is TGTGCCACCAGTGATTTGTATTTCTGGGCAGGGGAAGGAGAGACCCAGTACTTC. Translating gives CATSDLYFWAGEGETQYF.

V gene TRBV28 combines with J gene TRBJ2-2, with D possibly being TRBD1 (7 bases). The CDR3 runs 14 residues. V was trimmed by 8 bases and J by 4 bases, leaving 14 bases between them. CDR1 MDHEN and CDR2 SYDVKM come from the germline V gene. The CDR3 sequence is CASGLQGPTGELFF. In DNA, the CDR3 is TGTGCCAGCGGACTACAGGGGCCCACCGGGGAGCTGTTTTTT.

This chain connects TRBV9 to TRBJ2-2, with D perhaps TRBD1 (6 bases). V lost 7 bases, J lost 5 bases, and 9 bases lay in between. The CDR3 runs to 12 residues. Germline V lookup: CDR1 SGDLS, CDR2 YYNGEE. CDR3 loop: CASAGDTGELFF. In DNA form, the CDR3 reads TGTGCCAGCGCAGGGGATACCGGGGAGCTGTTTTTT.

This chain uses TRBV3-1 (or the pseudogene TRBV3-2) with TRBJ1-1; 7 bases are shared with TRBD1. The germline CDR1 and CDR2 sequences are LGHDT and YNNKEL (reference sequence). The CDR3 contains 13 residues. The V gene end was trimmed by 7 bases and the J gene end by 4 bases; junction bases not matched to a gene: 6. The CDR3 loop reads CASKDRLSTEAFF. For the CDR3, the DNA is TGTGCCAGCAAGGACAGGTTGAGCACTGAAGCTTTCTTT.

The V call is TRBV18, the J call TRBJ1-5; D may be TRBD1 (5 bases). The CDR3 has 14 amino acids. The germline V and J ends were trimmed by 3 bases and 3 bases, with 9 bases remaining between them. The germline gives CDR1 KGHSH, CDR2 LQKENI. CDR3 sequence reads: CASSPQGNNQPQHF. The CDR3 DNA is TGTGCCAGCTCACCTCAGGGTAACAATCAGCCCCAGCATTTT.

The CDR3: CASSLGSGGGETQYF. The CDR3 DNA follows: TGTGCCAGCAGCTTGGGCTCAGGGGGCGGAGAGACCCAGTACTTC. The chain recombines TRBV7-8 with TRBJ2-5; the match to TRBD1 covers 8 bases. The ends lost 3 bases at V and 4 bases at J; junction bases unmatched: 7. Germline-derived CDR1 and CDR2 are SGHVS and FQNEAQ. The CDR3 spans 15 residues.

The gene calls are TRBV6-2 or TRBV6-3 and TRBJ1-1; unclear D gene. The CDR3 has 13 residues. The germline V gene has CDR1 MNHEY and CDR2 SVGEGT. V dropped 3 bases and J dropped 1 base, with 6 bases sitting between them. The CDR3 loop is CASSYIRNTEAFF. For the CDR3, the DNA is TGTGCCAGCAGTTATATCCGGAACACTGAAGCTTTCTTT.

The genes are TRBV28 and TRBJ1-6; D remains ambiguous. The V gene lost 2 bases and the J gene lost 5 bases, with 10 bases spanning the gap. From germline, CDR1 is MDHEN and CDR2 SYDVKM. The CDR3 extends over 15 amino acids. The DNA of the CDR3 is TGTGCCAGCAGTTTAGCAGGTCCCGATAATTCACCCCTCCACTTT. Translation gives CASSLAGPDNSPLHF.

The chain combines TRBV4-3 with TRBJ2-4; D possibly corresponds to TRBD2 (7 bases). V shed 0 bases and J shed 1 base, with 16 bases lying between them. CDR1 and CDR2 from the germline V gene are LGHNA and YSLEER. There are 18 residues in the CDR3. The CDR3 sequence: CASSQDPHPGGAKNIQYF. DNA of the CDR3: TGCGCCAGCAGCCAAGATCCTCACCCGGGGGGCGCCAAAAACATTCAGTACTTC.